Presented here are 4 T cell receptor beta chains from one specimen sequenced in a study of T cells after yellow fever vaccination. A single record per CDR3 protein comes from TCRdb applying MiXCR to the 5' RACE reads. The sample gives more than 90,000 distinct CDR3 sequences, more than 5.5% of which show up once; around 2.6% is in the top ten. This specimen was CD4+ T cells sorted from PBMCs, taken approximately 47 days after the first yellow fever vaccination. The receptors originated from a man between 18 and 29 years old who received the YFV17D yellow fever vaccine.

In its sample, this clonotype was seen a few times. The gene calls are TRBV20-1 and TRBJ2-1; TRBD2 matches 9 bases. Germline trimming cut 0 bases from V and 8 bases from J; bases unmatched to any gene: 8. The germline V gene has CDR1 DFQATT and CDR2 SNEGSKA (reference sequence). The CDR3 is 15 amino acids. CDR3: CSARDPSGGLYEQFF. CDR3 in DNA: TGCAGTGCTAGAGATCCCAGCGGGGGGCTCTATGAGCAGTTCTTC.

In its sample, this clonotype was seen many times. The J gene is TRBJ2-3, the V gene TRBV11-2, with 8 bases matching TRBD1. The V gene end was trimmed by 3 bases and the J gene end by 6 bases; junction bases not matched to a gene: 2. The length of the CDR3 is 13 residues. Germline CDR1 is SGHAT and CDR2 is FQNNGV. DNA of the CDR3: TGTGCCAGCAGCTTGGACAGGGTGGATACGCAGTATTTT. Amino acid sequence: CASSLDRVDTQYF.

The table lists this clonotype with many counts. The V gene is TRBV7-2, the J gene TRBJ2-7; tentative D call: TRBD1 (5 bases). V lost 2 bases and J lost 2, with 7 bases in between. The CDR3 covers 13 residues. The germline gives CDR1 SGHTA, CDR2 FQGNSA. DNA of the CDR3: TGTGCCAGCAGCTTAACAGGCGCCTACGAGCAGTACGTC. Its translation: CASSLTGAYEQYV.

The sample holds a few counts of this clonotype. V and J are TRBV28 and TRBJ1-2; D remains unclear. The CDR3 runs to 12 residues. Looked up from germline, CDR1 is MDHEN and CDR2 is SYDVKM. V lost 3 bases and J 4 bases, leaving 6 bases between the germline ends. The CDR3 loop is CASSFGSYGYTF. The CDR3 coding sequence is TGTGCCAGCAGTTTCGGTAGCTATGGCTACACCTTC.